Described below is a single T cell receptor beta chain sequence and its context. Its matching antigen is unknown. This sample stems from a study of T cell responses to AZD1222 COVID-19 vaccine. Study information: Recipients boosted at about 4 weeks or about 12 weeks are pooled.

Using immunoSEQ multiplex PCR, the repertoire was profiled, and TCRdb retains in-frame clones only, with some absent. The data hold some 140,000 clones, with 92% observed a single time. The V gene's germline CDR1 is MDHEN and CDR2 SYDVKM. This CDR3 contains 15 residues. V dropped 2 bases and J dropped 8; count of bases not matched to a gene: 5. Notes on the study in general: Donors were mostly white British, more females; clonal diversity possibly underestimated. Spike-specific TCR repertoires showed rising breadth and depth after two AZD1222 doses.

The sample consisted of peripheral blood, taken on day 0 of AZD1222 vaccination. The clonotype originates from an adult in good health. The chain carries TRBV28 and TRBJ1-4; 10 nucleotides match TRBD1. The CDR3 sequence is CASSLVGQGGEKLFF. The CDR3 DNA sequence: TGTGCCAGCAGTTTAGTAGGACAGGGGGGGGAAAAACTGTTTTTT.